Presented here are 13 T cell receptor beta chains from one specimen sequenced in a study of blood T cells in healthy people across ages (dated by TCRdb to the mid-2010s). The library was generated by 5' RACE. TCRdb records Illumina HiSeq 2500 as the sequencer. A second PCR of roughly 6 to 11 cycles was run with a J-beta primer mix and a sample-barcoded 5' primer. TCRdb reran the public reads through fastp at Q25 and MiXCR, keeping productive beta chains. Identical CDR3 proteins give one entry, which carries the most common genes and DNA. This sample gives nearly 1 million distinct CDR3 sequences in total; roughly 51% of them show up just once. Of the sample, 20% to 25% is held by the ten largest clones. The specimen sequenced was blood. The receptors originated from a woman aged 55-75 years in good health.

The rearrangement joins TRBV7-2 to TRBJ1-2; 7 bases align to TRBD1. The germline V gene has CDR1 SGHTA and CDR2 FQGNSA. The CDR3 sequence is 14 residues long. V was clipped by 7 bases and J by 0 bases; unmatched bases: 5. DNA of the CDR3: TGTGCCAGCATCGAAGGGACAGCTAACTATGGCTACACCTTC. Its translation: CASIEGTANYGYTF.

The V gene is TRBV2, the J gene TRBJ2-5; D is uncertain. Germline CDR1 reads SNHLY; CDR2 reads FYNNEI. Trimming removed 4 bases at V and 4 bases at J, with 13 bases between. The CDR3 extends over 14 amino acids. CDR3 region: CASSGITVGETQYF. As DNA, the CDR3 is TGTGCCAGCAGTGGGATCACGGTGGGAGAGACCCAGTACTTC.

The sample holds a few counts of this clonotype. The rearrangement uses TRBV29-1 and TRBJ2-7, with TRBD1 identical over 9 bases. The ends lost 7 bases at V and 5 bases at J; junction bases unmatched: 6. This CDR3 is built from 12 residues. CDR1 and CDR2 from the germline V gene are SQVTM and ANQGSEA. CDR3 protein: CSAGDRENEQYF. CDR3 nucleotides: TGCAGCGCCGGGGACAGGGAAAACGAGCAGTACTTC.

This clonotype was picked up a small number of times. The chain is built from TRBV20-1 and TRBJ2-1; a weak D match, TRBD1 (5 bases). This CDR3 region has 14 residues. V gave up 5 bases and J gave up 0 bases, with 11 bases separating them. Germline CDR1 reads DFQATT; CDR2 reads SNEGSKA (reference sequence). The CDR3 region is CSAPDRASYNEQFF. CDR3 DNA sequence: TGCAGTGCTCCTGACAGAGCCTCCTACAATGAGCAGTTCTTC.

The rearrangement uses TRBV15 and TRBJ2-1, with D perhaps matching TRBD1 (7 bases). Germline V gene lookup returns CDR1 LNHNV and CDR2 YYDKDF (reference sequence). This CDR3 has 15 residues. V shed 8 bases and J shed 4 bases, with 18 bases lying between them. The DNA of the CDR3 is TGTGCCACCGGGGGGAAGGGACAGCAATACAATGAGCAGTTCTTC. Amino acid sequence: CATGGKGQQYNEQFF.

The table lists this clonotype with a few counts. V is TRBV7-6 and J is TRBJ2-5; D ambiguous. V dropped 5 bases and J dropped 1 base, with 8 bases sitting between them. CDR1 is SGHVS and CDR2 is FNYEAQ in the germline V gene. This CDR3 contains 13 residues. The CDR3 region has the DNA TGTGCCAGCAGCGTACGCGCCCAAGAGACCCAGTACTTC. It yields the protein CASSVRAQETQYF.

This clonotype was recorded a few times. V is TRBV20-1 and J is TRBJ2-5, with 7 bases that match TRBD2. The V gene's germline CDR1 is DFQATT and CDR2 SNEGSKA (reference sequence). This CDR3 has 13 residues. Unmatched junction bases numbered 4, after V lost 1 base and J lost 5 bases. The CDR3: CSARATSAETQYF. The CDR3 DNA is TGCAGTGCTAGAGCTACTAGCGCCGAGACCCAGTACTTC.

This clonotype was detected many times. This chain joins TRBV29-1 and TRBJ1-1; D possibly corresponds to TRBD1 (5 bases). The CDR3 has 15 residues. With 6 bases removed from V and 1 base from J, the gap between germline ends came to 18 bases. Germline V CDR1 and CDR2: SQVTM, ANQGSEA. Here the CDR3 DNA reads TGCAGCGTGTCAAACTCCGGGACGGCGAACACTGAAGCTTTCTTT. This translates into CSVSNSGTANTEAFF.

This clonotype was seen only once. The genes are TRBV5-1 and TRBJ2-4, with 8 bases aligning to TRBD2. The assigned J gene may be wrong: the sequence end matches TRBJ2-5 better. Germline V CDR1 and CDR2: SGHRS, YFSETQ. This CDR3 region has 15 residues. The CDR3 sequence: CASSLRREVQETQYF. Here the CDR3 DNA reads TGCGCCAGCAGCCTGAGGCGGGAGGTCCAAGAGACCCAGTACTTC.

The genes are TRBV12-3 or TRBV12-4 and TRBJ2-7, with 7 bases identical to TRBD1. The trim removed 5 bases at V and 5 bases at J, leaving 9 bases unmatched. The CDR3 runs 14 residues. The CDR3 DNA follows: TGTGCCAGCAGTCGAGCCGGGACAGTACACGAGCAGTACTTC. It is translated as CASSRAGTVHEQYF.

V and J are TRBV4-2 and TRBJ2-3; 10 bases agree with TRBD2. The ends lost 0 bases at V and 4 bases at J; junction bases unmatched: 4. The CDR3 has 16 amino acids. Germline assignment: CDR1 LGHNA and CDR2 YNFKEQ. DNA for the CDR3: TGTGCCAGCAGCCAAGATCCAGCGGGAGGGCCAGATACGCAGTATTTT. Protein product: CASSQDPAGGPDTQYF.

The V and J genes are TRBV24-1 and TRBJ1-1, with 8 bases that match TRBD1. CDR1 is KGHDR and CDR2 is SFDVKD in the germline V gene. The CDR3 length is 12 residues. The V gene end was trimmed by 6 bases and the J gene end by 7 bases; junction bases not matched to a gene: 3. The CDR3 is CATSNRGNEAFF. CDR3 bases: TGTGCCACCAGTAACAGGGGGAATGAAGCTTTCTTT.

This clonotype was recorded only once. This chain links TRBV6-2 or TRBV6-3 with TRBJ2-7; 11 bases are shared with TRBD2. The CDR3 loop spans 16 amino acids. The V gene end was trimmed by 10 bases and the J gene end by 1 base; junction bases not matched to a gene: 12. The V gene's germline CDR1 is MNHEY and CDR2 SVGEGT. The CDR3 loop reads CATRGASGRLSYEQYF. The CDR3 coding sequence is TGTGCCACCAGAGGGGCTAGCGGGAGGTTGTCCTACGAGCAGTACTTC.